This T cell receptor (beta chain) stems from a study of blood T cells in healthy people across ages. Overall study: Through template switching, about one barcoded beta molecule was captured per two T cells, as measured in model experiments.

This clonotype was counted a single time. Using a J-beta primer mix together with a sample-barcoded 5' primer, a second PCR was run for about 6 to 11 cycles. The template-switch adaptor was a 5' adaptor with 12 random nucleotides. It tagged each cDNA molecule. TCRdb reprocessed the 5' RACE reads via MiXCR and lists one record per CDR3 protein. The repertoire holds under 2,000,000 distinct CDR3 sequences, with around half as singletons. Germline V gives CDR1 LGHNA, CDR2 YSLEER. This CDR3 comprises 15 residues. V gave up 1 base and J gave up 5 bases; unmatched junction bases: 2. Those donating, healthy Caucasian individuals from Russia, were aged about 6 to 100. Researchers report isolating at least 7 million PBMCs per sample.

V is TRBV4-3 and J is TRBJ1-6; 7 nucleotides align to TRBD1. Sequencing was done on a sample of blood. The TCR comes from a woman aged 40 to 50 in good health. For the CDR3, the DNA is TGCGCCAGCAGCCAAGTCGACAGGGATAATTCACCCCTCCACTTT. It encodes CASSQVDRDNSPLHF.